This T cell receptor beta chain emerged from a study of vaccination effects on CD4 cells after COVID-19. Whole-study context: After the second dose, samples were taken at median day 72.

Study conclusions and caveats: The study enrolled few convalescent patients and sampled no early post-infection timepoints. Clones arising from infection and from vaccination showed marked clonal contraction late after vaccination.

Comments on this clone: What it recognizes is unknown.

Sequenced by immunoSEQ multiplex PCR; TCRdb stores in-frame clones only, minus some. The sample comprises some 70,000 clones, roughly four fifths of which are singletons, and more than 1% rests with the top ten. The V and J ends lost 6 bases and 6 bases respectively, with 17 bases between them. Germline loops: CDR1 SGHTA, CDR2 FQGTGA. This CDR3 has 14 residues. ViraFEST expansion of antigen-specific CD4+ T cells with viral peptide pools preceded sequencing. Investigators separated out CD4+ T cells once approximately 9 days of culture had passed. Each participant was administered two doses of either the BNT162b2 or the mRNA-1273 vaccine. Vaccinees lacked prior SARS-CoV-2 infection and tested negative for nucleocapsid antibodies.

Sequenced here: CD4+ T cells from PBMCs cultured with HCoV-229E spike peptides, sampled after COVID-19 vaccination. The receptor was derived from a human donor who received a COVID-19 vaccine. The V gene is TRBV7-3, the J gene TRBJ1-1; D perhaps matches TRBD1 (6 bases). The CDR3 here is CASRIDGGGPEAFF. CDR3 bases: TGTGCCAGCAGGATCGACGGGGGGGGCCCTGAAGCTTTCTTT.